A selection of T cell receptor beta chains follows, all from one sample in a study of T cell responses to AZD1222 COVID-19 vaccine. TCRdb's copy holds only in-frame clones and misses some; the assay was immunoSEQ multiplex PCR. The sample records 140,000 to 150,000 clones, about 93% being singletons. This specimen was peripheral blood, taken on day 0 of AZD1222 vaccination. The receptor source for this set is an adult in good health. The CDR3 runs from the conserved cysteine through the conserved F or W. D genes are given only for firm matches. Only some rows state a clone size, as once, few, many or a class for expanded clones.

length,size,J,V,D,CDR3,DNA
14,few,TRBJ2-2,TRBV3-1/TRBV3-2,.,CASSQQRNTGELFF,TGTGCCAGCAGCCAGCAGCGGAACACCGGGGAGCTGTTTTTT
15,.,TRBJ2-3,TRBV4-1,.,CASSLDPPPTDTQYF,TGCGCCAGCAGCCTGGACCCCCCGCCGACAGATACGCAGTATTTT
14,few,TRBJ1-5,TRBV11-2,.,CASSLASSNQPQHF,TGTGCCAGCAGCTTAGCTAGTAGCAATCAGCCCCAGCATTTT
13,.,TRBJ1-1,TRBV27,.,CASSFPQNTEAFF,TGTGCCAGCAGTTTCCCCCAGAACACTGAAGCTTTCTTT
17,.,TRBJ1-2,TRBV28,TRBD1,CASSLSTPQGAGYGYTF,TGTGCCAGCAGTTTATCAACCCCACAGGGGGCCGGCTATGGCTACACCTTC
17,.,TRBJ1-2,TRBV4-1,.,CASSQDGEASASYGYTF,TGCGCCAGCAGCCAAGATGGTGAGGCCTCAGCTAGCTATGGCTACACCTTC
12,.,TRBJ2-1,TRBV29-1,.,CSVEDRYNEQFF,TGCAGCGTTGAAGACAGATACAATGAGCAGTTCTTC
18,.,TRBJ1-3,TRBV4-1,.,CASSQHTDGALSGNTIYF,TGCGCCAGCAGCCAACACACTGACGGAGCCTTATCTGGAAACACCATATATTTT
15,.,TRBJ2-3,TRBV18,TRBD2,CASSTRLAQTDTQYF,TGTGCCAGCTCAACCCGACTAGCGCAAACAGATACGCAGTATTTT
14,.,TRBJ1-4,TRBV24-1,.,CATGEDGIPEKLFF,TGTGCCACCGGGGAGGACGGAATCCCTGAAAAACTGTTTTTT
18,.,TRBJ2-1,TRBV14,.,CASSPGLGGRSIRNEQFF,TGTGCCAGCAGCCCCGGGCTTGGAGGACGGAGTATCCGGAATGAGCAGTTCTTC